This entry describes one T cell receptor beta chain. No antigen is known for it. There are 18 residues in the CDR3. J was trimmed by 2 bases and V by 0 bases; bases with no gene match: 12. Looked up from germline, CDR1 is LGHNA and CDR2 is YNFKEQ. The data were taken from a study of T-cell memory formation after mild COVID-19. Study-level points and caveats: SARS-CoV-2 specificity was not confirmed for second-wave clones peaking on day 37. The finding that pre-infection memory included some responding clones suggested that cross-reactive memory joined.

5'RACE, which relied on constant-segment primers, yielded TCR alpha and TCR beta cDNA libraries carrying sample barcodes and UMIs. TCRdb reprocessed the 5' RACE reads with MiXCR, giving one entry per CDR3 protein. This sample has 110,000 to 150,000 distinct CDR3 sequences, with approximately 25% found just once. This receptor was identified in an adult woman who had mild COVID-19 (a few samples of this study predate the infection). Cell type and time point are not known. The chain has TRBV4-2 and TRBJ2-7, with 8 bases that match TRBD2. What was sequenced was PBMCs or a T cell subset sorted from them (not recorded which). The CDR3 sequence: CASSQDLRRAGDPYEQYF. CDR3 bases: TGTGCCAGCAGCCAAGATCTACGTCGAGCGGGAGACCCCTACGAGCAGTACTTC.